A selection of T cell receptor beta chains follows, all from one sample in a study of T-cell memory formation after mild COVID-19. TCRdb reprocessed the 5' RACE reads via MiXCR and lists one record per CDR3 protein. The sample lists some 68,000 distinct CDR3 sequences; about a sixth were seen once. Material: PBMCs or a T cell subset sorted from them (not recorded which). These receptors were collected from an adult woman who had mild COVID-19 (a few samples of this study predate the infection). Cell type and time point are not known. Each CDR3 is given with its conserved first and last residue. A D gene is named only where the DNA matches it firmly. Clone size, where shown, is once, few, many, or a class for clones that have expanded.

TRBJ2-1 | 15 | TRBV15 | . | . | TGTGCCACCAGCAGAGAGGGAGCGGCTTACAATGAGCAGTTCTTC | CATSREGAAYNEQFF
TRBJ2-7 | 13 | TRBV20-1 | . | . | TGCAGTGCAGGGGCAGGAGTTACCTACGAGCAGTACTTC | CSAGAGVTYEQYF
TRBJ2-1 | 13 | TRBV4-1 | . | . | TGCGCCAGCAGCCAGACTTCCGCCGGCGAGCAGTTCTTC | CASSQTSAGEQFF
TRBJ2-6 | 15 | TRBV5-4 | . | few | TGTGCCAGCAGCCGGGGCTTTTCTGGGGCCAACGTCCTGACTTTC | CASSRGFSGANVLTF
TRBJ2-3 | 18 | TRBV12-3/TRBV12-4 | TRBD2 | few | TGTGCCAGCAGTTTATTGGGGCACGGGGGGGCTAGCACAGATACGCAGTATTTT | CASSLLGHGGASTDTQYF
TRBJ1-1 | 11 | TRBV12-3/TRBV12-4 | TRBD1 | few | TGTGCCAGCAGGACCGGGACAGACGCTTTCTTT | CASRTGTDAFF
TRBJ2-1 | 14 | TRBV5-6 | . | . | TGTGCCTCCTGGACTGCGACTATATACAATGAGCAGTTCTTC | CASWTATIYNEQFF
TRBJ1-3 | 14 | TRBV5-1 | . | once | TGCGCCAGCAGCTGGGGAATCTCTGGAAACACCATATATTTT | CASSWGISGNTIYF
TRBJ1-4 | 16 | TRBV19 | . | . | TGTGCCAGTCTCTCGCGGGACGGGGCAACTAATGAAAAACTGTTTTTT | CASLSRDGATNEKLFF
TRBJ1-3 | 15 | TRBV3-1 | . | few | TGTGCCAGCAGCCAAGACGGAGACTCTGGAAACACCATATATTTT | CASSQDGDSGNTIYF
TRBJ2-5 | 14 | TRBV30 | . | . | TGTGCCTGGGGGACCGGGGCTACCGAAGAGACCCAGTACTTC | CAWGTGATEETQYF
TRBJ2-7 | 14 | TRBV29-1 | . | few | TGCAGCGTTGATTTCAGGGGCCCACCCTACGAGCAGTACTTC | CSVDFRGPPYEQYF
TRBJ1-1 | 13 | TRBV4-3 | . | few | TGCGCCAGCAGCGGGGGGCTGAACACTGAAGCTTTCTTT | CASSGGLNTEAFF
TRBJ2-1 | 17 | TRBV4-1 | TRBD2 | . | TGCGCCAGCAGCCAAGATGGGCTAGCGGGGTCCTACAATGAGCAGTTCTTC | CASSQDGLAGSYNEQFF
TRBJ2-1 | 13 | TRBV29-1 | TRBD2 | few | TGCAGCGTTTTGCGGTTAGCGGGATTCGAGGGGTTCTTC | CSVLRLAGFEGFF
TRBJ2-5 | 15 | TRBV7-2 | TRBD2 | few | TGTGCCAGCAGCAAGGGACTAGCGGGGGGGGAGACCCAGTACTTC | CASSKGLAGGETQYF
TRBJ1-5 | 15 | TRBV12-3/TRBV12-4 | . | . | TGTGCCAGCAGTTTAGGGGCTCAAGTAGGTCAGCCCCAGCATTTT | CASSLGAQVGQPQHF
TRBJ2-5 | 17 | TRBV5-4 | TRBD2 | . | TGTGCCAGCAGCTTGGTGGTCGGACTAGCGGGTCAAGAGACCCAGTACTTC | CASSLVVGLAGQETQYF
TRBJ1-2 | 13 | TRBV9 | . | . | TGTGCCAGCAGCGTAGGAGGGTACTATGGCTACACCTTC | CASSVGGYYGYTF
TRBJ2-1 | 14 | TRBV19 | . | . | TGTGCCAGTAACGACCACGGATCCTACAATGAGCAGTTCTTC | CASNDHGSYNEQFF
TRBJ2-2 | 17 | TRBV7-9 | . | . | TGTGCCAGCAGCCCAGGACTGGAGGGGCCCCCCACCGGGGAGCTGTTTTTT | CASSPGLEGPPTGELFF